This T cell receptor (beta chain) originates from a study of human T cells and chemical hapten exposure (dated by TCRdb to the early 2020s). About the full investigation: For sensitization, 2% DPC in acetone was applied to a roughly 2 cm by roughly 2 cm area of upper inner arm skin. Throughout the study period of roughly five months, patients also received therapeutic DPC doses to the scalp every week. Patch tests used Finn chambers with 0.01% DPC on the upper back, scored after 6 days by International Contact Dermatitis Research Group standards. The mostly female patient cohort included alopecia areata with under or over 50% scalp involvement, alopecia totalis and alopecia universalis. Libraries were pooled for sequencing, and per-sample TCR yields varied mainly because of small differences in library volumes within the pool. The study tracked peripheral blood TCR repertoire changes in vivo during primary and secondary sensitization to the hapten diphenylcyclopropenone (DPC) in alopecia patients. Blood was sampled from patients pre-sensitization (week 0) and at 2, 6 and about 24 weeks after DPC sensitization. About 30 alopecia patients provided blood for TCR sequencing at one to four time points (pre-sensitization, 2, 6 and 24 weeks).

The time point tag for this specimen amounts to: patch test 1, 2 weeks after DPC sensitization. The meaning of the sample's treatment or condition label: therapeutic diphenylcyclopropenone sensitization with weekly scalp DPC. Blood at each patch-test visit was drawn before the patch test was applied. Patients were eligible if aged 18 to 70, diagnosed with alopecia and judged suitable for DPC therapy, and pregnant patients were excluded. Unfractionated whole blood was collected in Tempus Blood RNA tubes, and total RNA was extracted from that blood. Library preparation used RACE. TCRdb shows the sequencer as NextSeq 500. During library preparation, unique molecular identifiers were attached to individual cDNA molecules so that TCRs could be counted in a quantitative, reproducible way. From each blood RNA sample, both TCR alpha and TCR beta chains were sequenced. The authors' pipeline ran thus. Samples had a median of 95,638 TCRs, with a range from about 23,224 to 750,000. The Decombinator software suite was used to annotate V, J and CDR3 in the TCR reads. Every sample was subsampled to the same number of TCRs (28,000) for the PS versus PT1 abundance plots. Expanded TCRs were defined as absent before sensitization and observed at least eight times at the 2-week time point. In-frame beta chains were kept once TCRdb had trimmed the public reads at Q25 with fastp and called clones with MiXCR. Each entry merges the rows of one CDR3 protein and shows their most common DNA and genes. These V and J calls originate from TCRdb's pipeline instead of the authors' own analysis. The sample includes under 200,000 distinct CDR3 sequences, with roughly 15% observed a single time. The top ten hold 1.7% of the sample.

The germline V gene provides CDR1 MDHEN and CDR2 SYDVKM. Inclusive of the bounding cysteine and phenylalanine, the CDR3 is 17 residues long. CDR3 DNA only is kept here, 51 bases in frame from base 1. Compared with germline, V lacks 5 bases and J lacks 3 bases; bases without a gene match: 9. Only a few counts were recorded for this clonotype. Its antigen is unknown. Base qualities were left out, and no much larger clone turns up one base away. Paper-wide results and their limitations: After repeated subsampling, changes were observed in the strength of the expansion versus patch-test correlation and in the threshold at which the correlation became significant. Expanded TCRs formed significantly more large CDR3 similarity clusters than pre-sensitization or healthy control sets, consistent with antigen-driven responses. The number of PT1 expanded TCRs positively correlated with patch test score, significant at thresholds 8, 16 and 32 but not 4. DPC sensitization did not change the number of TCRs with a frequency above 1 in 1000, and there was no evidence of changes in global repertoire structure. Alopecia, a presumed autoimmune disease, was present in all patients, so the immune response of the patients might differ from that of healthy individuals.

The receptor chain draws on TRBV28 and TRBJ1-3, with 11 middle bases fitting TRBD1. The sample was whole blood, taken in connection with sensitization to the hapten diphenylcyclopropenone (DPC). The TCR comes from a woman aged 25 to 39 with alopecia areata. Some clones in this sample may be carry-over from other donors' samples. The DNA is TGTGCCAGCAGTCCCGGGACAGGGGGTTCAAGTGGAAACACCATATATTTT. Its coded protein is CASSPGTGGSSGNTIYF.